The 21 T cell receptor beta chains presented below share a single source sample, sequenced in a study of blood T cell repertoires in COVID-19 (dated by TCRdb to the early 2020s). Library prep was done by the immunoSEQ multiplex PCR assay. This is the immuneACCESS table as TCRdb keeps it, with only in-frame sequences that have V and J called. A part of the clones is gone; compared with another copy, unresolved V genes explain less than half, and the rest is unexplained. The sample table lists about 180,000 clones, about 90% of them with a count of one. The top ten clonotypes cover approximately 6.5% of the sample. Sequences were obtained from PBMCs or T cells enriched from blood (not recorded which). Receptor source: a woman aged 45-65 years who had recovered from COVID-19.

The chain has TRBV19 and TRBJ1-1, with 9 bases matching TRBD1. Looked up from germline, CDR1 is LNHDA and CDR2 is SQIVND (reference sequence). This CDR3 contains 17 residues. The V segment lost 9 bases and the J segment 0 bases; nucleotides outside the gene matches: 14. The DNA of the CDR3 is TGTGCCAGCTCGGGGTGGGGACAGGGACTCATGAACACTGAAGCTTTCTTT. It specifies CASSGWGQGLMNTEAFF.

This sequence joins TRBV28 and TRBJ2-3; 12 bases match TRBD2. The CDR3 contains 18 residues. The germline CDR1 and CDR2 sequences are MDHEN and SYDVKM. After removal of 5 bases from V and 0 bases from J, the junction contained 9 bases not matched to a gene. The CDR3 sequence: CASSQLAGGGSSTDTQYF. For the CDR3, the DNA is TGTGCCAGCAGTCAACTAGCGGGAGGAGGGTCTAGCACAGATACGCAGTATTTT.

The chain is built from TRBV3-1 (or the pseudogene TRBV3-2) and TRBJ1-1; D remains unclear. In germline, CDR1 is LGHDT, CDR2 YNNKEL (reference sequence). This CDR3 contains 12 residues. V dropped 5 bases and J dropped 7 bases, with 11 bases sitting between them. The CDR3 reads CASSYLGGEAFF. DNA of the CDR3: TGTGCCAGCAGCTACCTCGGTGGTGAAGCTTTCTTT.

The CDR3 loop reads CASRTGGANQPQHF. In DNA form, the CDR3 reads TGTGCCAGTAGAACAGGGGGCGCAAATCAGCCCCAGCATTTT. J is TRBJ1-5 and V is TRBV19, with TRBD1 matching 9 bases. V dropped 6 bases and J dropped 4; count of bases not matched to a gene: 4. The CDR3 extends over 14 amino acids. Germline CDR1 and CDR2: LNHDA and SQIVND (reference sequence). Supplemented by reference TRBV19 and TRBJ1-5, the full variable domain reads DGGITQSPKYLFRKEGQNVTLSCEQNLNHDAMYWYRQDPGQGLRLIYYSQIVNDFQKGDIAEGYSVSREKKESFPLTVTSAQKNPTAFYLCASRTGGANQPQHFGDGTRLSIL.

This rearrangement joins TRBV11-2 to TRBJ2-1, with unresolved D. Germline V gene data show CDR1 as SGHAT and CDR2 as FQNNGV. This CDR3 has 14 amino acids. V was pared by 1 base and J by 7 bases, with 11 bases between. CDR3 amino acids: CASSLGNYPNEQFF. The CDR3 DNA reads as TGTGCCAGCAGCTTAGGAAACTACCCAAATGAGCAGTTCTTC.

The chain carries TRBV27 and TRBJ2-1, with TRBD2 matching 11 bases. From germline, CDR1 is MNHEY and CDR2 SMNVEV (reference sequence). The CDR3 consists of 17 residues. The V gene end was trimmed by 6 bases and the J gene end by 8 bases; junction bases not matched to a gene: 15. The CDR3, as DNA: TGTGCCAGCAGCTTTTTTGGGACTAGCGGCGGAGGGGATGAGCAGTTCTTC. It specifies CASSFFGTSGGGDEQFF.

This chain connects TRBV5-1 to TRBJ2-5, with TRBD2 as a possible D gene (6 bases). The CDR3 contains 15 residues. The V gene lost 0 bases and the J gene lost 1 base, with 10 bases spanning the gap. Per the germline V gene, CDR1 is SGHRS and CDR2 is YFSETQ. DNA of the CDR3: TGCGCCAGCAGCTTGGGTCGGGGACTCCAAGAGACCCAGTACTTC. Encoded protein: CASSLGRGLQETQYF.

The chain has TRBV7-9 and TRBJ2-3, with 11 bases fitting TRBD2. Trimming removed 7 bases from V and 6 bases from J; junction bases left unmatched: 6. The germline V gene encodes CDR1 SEHNR and CDR2 FQNEAQ (reference sequence). CDR3 length: 14 residues. The CDR3 region is CASTLSGRADTQYF. The CDR3 DNA reads as TGTGCCAGCACCCTTAGCGGGAGGGCCGATACGCAGTATTTT.

V usage is TRBV3-1 (or the pseudogene TRBV3-2) and J usage is TRBJ2-7, with TRBD1 identical over 9 bases. Germline CDR1 LGHDT, CDR2 YNNKEL (reference sequence). Unmatched junction bases numbered 8, after V lost 6 bases and J lost 2 bases. This CDR3 is built from 15 residues. CDR3 region: CASRDDRGETYEQYF. The DNA of the CDR3 is TGTGCCAGCAGGGACGACAGGGGGGAGACCTACGAGCAGTACTTC.

The chain has TRBV29-1 and TRBJ2-7; TRBD1 agrees at 12 bases. Germline CDR1 SQVTM, CDR2 ANQGSEA. CDR3 length: 13 amino acids. Trimming took 6 bases from V and 4 from J; bases not matched to a gene: 4. In DNA, the CDR3 is TGCAGCGTAGGGACAGGGGGCTTGTACGAGCAGTACTTC. Protein sequence: CSVGTGGLYEQYF.

The V gene is TRBV27, the J gene TRBJ2-7; a weak D match, TRBD1 (5 bases). The CDR3 totals 15 residues. V lost 3 bases to trimming and J lost 2 bases, with 14 bases between them. Looked up from germline, CDR1 is MNHEY and CDR2 is SMNVEV (reference sequence). The CDR3 DNA sequence: TGTGCCAGCAGTTTCAGCATTAGGGGCCCCTACGAGCAGTACTTC. As protein: CASSFSIRGPYEQYF.

The chain uses TRBV27 and TRBJ2-5; D gene ambiguous. The germline V and J ends were trimmed by 1 base and 5 bases, with 8 bases remaining between them. This CDR3 spans 13 amino acids. Germline V gene lookup returns CDR1 MNHEY and CDR2 SMNVEV (reference sequence). CDR3 coding DNA: TGTGCCAGCAGTTTATTTTTCGGGGAGACCCAGTACTTC. It is translated as CASSLFFGETQYF.

The chain couples TRBV10-2 to TRBJ2-5; TRBD1 agrees at 8 bases. The CDR3 loop spans 18 amino acids. J gave up 1 base and V 2 bases, and 12 bases lay outside the gene matches. Germline CDR1 is WSHSY and CDR2 is SAAADI. The CDR3 coding sequence is TGCGCCAGCAGTGAGGACTCCCCCTACGGGACAGGCCAAGAGACCCAGTACTTC. It yields the protein CASSEDSPYGTGQETQYF.

This sequence joins TRBV7-6 and TRBJ2-7, with TRBD1 matching over 7 bases. Germline V CDR1 and CDR2: SGHVS, FNYEAQ. V dropped 2 bases and J dropped 0; count of bases not matched to a gene: 4. The CDR3 length is 15 residues. Written as DNA, the CDR3 is TGTGCCAGCAGCTTAATGGGGGACAGCTCCTACGAGCAGTACTTC. It encodes CASSLMGDSSYEQYF. Filled out from reference TRBV7-6 and TRBJ2-7, the complete variable domain reads GAGVSQSPRYKVTKRGQDVALRCDPISGHVSLYWYRQALGQGPEFLTYFNYEAQQDKSGLPNDRFSAERPEGSISTLTIQRTEQRDSAMYRCASSLMGDSSYEQYFGPGTRLTVT.

CDR3: CASSLGWEEGYTF. CDR3 DNA: TGTGCCAGCAGCTTGGGCTGGGAGGAGGGCTACACCTTC. This chain uses TRBV7-9 with TRBJ1-2; D not certain. Germline V lookup: CDR1 SEHNR, CDR2 FQNEAQ (reference sequence). V shed 3 bases and J shed 8 bases, with 13 bases lying between them. This CDR3 spans 13 amino acids.

The sample holds a few counts of this clone. The chain joins TRBV28 to TRBJ1-1, with 7 bases identical to TRBD1. The CDR3 has 13 amino acids. Germline lookup yields CDR1 MDHEN and CDR2 SYDVKM. Trimming took 6 bases from V and 2 from J; bases not matched to a gene: 3. The CDR3 nucleotides read TGTGCCAGCAGGGGACAGAGCAACACTGAAGCTTTCTTT. It yields the protein CASRGQSNTEAFF.

The chain carries TRBV7-2 and TRBJ1-5; a weak D match, TRBD1 (5 bases). Germline lookup yields CDR1 SGHTA and CDR2 FQGNSA. The V end lost 3 bases, the J end lost 5 bases, and 8 bases lay between the germline ends. CDR3 length: 13 residues. The CDR3 loop is CASSFQGDQPQHF. Here the CDR3 DNA reads TGTGCCAGCAGCTTTCAGGGTGATCAGCCCCAGCATTTT.

J is TRBJ2-7 and V is TRBV6-5; 8 nucleotides agree with TRBD1. The CDR3 spans 15 residues. CDR1 is MNHEY and CDR2 is SVGAGI in the germline V gene. The junction had 12 bases not matched to a gene; V was cut back by 6 bases and J by 5 bases. The CDR3 protein is CASRPRGRDAHEQYF. The CDR3 nucleotides read TGTGCCAGCAGACCCAGGGGGCGCGATGCCCACGAGCAGTACTTC.

In DNA form, the CDR3 reads TGCGCCAGCAGCATTAGAGGGGGGAACACTGAAGCTTTCTTT. It codes for CASSIRGGNTEAFF. V usage is TRBV5-1 and J usage is TRBJ1-1, with a tentative D call TRBD1 (6 bases). The CDR3 length is 14 residues. V was shortened by 4 bases and J by 1 base, with 11 bases between the two germline ends. In germline, CDR1 is SGHRS, CDR2 YFSETQ.

CDR3 protein: CASSYSRASGTGKYEQYF. In DNA form, the CDR3 reads TGTGCCAGCAGTTACTCCCGCGCCTCCGGGACAGGGAAGTACGAGCAGTACTTC. The rearrangement links TRBV6-2 or TRBV6-3 to TRBJ2-7; 9 nucleotides line up with TRBD1. CDR1 is MNHEY, CDR2 SVGEGT, per germline. The CDR3 runs 18 residues. V trimming: 0 bases; J trimming: 4 bases; junction bases outside the gene matches: 13.

The V gene is TRBV5-6, the J gene TRBJ2-7; tentative D call: TRBD1 (6 bases). This CDR3 contains 15 residues. In germline, CDR1 is SGHDT, CDR2 YYEEEE. V lost 4 bases and J lost 7, with 21 bases in between. This CDR3 reads CASSAWQGRFLEQYF. The CDR3 DNA is TGTGCCAGCAGCGCCTGGCAGGGGAGATTTTTGGAGCAGTACTTC.